This T cell receptor beta chain came from a study of monozygotic twins with inflammatory bowel disease. Study findings and constraints: Patients with IBD had less TCRbeta diversity (inverse Simpson) than their healthy co-twins. Evidence failed to back one strong IBD-linked signal or clonotype.

TCRdb re-analyzed the 5' RACE reads; it lists each CDR3 protein once, without DNA. Seen in this sample are around 230,000 distinct CDR3 sequences; the ten most common clones hold 1.5% to 2%. The total RNA came straight from whole blood, and T cells were not sorted beforehand. As to this clonotype: Its antigen is currently unknown.

The sequence came from a human donor with ulcerative colitis or Crohn's disease, or a healthy co-twin of an affected twin (not recorded which). The sequencing input was blood.

CDR3 loop: CASSLYGGTDEAFF. V usage is TRBV7-9 and J usage is TRBJ1-1; TCRdb indicates TRBD1, and absent DNA this call remains unverified. The germline V gene encodes CDR1 SEHNR and CDR2 FQNEAQ (reference sequence). CDR3 size: 14 residues. Supplemented by reference TRBV7-9 and TRBJ1-1, the full variable domain reads DTGVSQNPRHKITKRGQNVTFRCDPISEHNRLYWYRQTLGQGPEFLTYFQNEAQLEKSRLLSDRFSAERPKGSFSTLEIQRTEQGDSAMYLCASSLYGGTDEAFFGQGTRLTVV.